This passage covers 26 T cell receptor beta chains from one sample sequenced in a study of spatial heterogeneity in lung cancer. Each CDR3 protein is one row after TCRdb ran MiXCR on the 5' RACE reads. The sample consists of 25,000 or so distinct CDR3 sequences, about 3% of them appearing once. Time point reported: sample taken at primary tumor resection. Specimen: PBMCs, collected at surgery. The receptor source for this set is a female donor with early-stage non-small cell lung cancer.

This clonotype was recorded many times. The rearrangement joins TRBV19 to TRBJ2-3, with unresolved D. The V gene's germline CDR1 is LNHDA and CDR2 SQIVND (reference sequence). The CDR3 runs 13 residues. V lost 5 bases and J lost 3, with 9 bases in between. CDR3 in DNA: TGTGCCAGTAGTTGGATCGGTACAGATACGCAGTATTTT. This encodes CASSWIGTDTQYF. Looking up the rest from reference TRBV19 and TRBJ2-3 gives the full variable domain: DGGITQSPKYLFRKEGQNVTLSCEQNLNHDAMYWYRQDPGQGLRLIYYSQIVNDFQKGDIAEGYSVSREKKESFPLTVTSAQKNPTAFYLCASSWIGTDTQYFGPGTRLTVL.

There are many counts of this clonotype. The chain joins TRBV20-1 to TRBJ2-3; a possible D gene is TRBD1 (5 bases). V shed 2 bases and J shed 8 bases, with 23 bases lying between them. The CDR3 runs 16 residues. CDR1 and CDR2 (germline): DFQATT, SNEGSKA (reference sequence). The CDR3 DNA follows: TGCAGTGCTAGACTGGACACTTGGGTCGGCGACGGTACGCAGTATTTT. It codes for CSARLDTWVGDGTQYF.

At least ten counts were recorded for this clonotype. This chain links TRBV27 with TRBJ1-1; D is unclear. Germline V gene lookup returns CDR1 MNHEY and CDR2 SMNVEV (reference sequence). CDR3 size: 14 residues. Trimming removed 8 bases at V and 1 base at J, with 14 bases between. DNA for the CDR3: TGTGCCAGCCGAAGAACGTGGACGAACACTGAAGCTTTCTTT. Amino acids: CASRRTWTNTEAFF.

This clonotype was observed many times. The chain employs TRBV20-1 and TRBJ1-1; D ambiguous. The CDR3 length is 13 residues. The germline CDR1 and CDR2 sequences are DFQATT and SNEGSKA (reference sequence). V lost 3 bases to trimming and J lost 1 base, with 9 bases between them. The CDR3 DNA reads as TGCAGTGCTAGTGAAGACCAGAACACTGAAGCTTTCTTT. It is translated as CSASEDQNTEAFF.

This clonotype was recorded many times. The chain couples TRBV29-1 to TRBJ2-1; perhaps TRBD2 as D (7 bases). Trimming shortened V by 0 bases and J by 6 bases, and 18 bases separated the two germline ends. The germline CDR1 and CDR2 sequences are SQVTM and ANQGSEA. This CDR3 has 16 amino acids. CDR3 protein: CSVEDPRGGEVNEQFF. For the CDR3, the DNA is TGCAGCGTTGAAGATCCCAGGGGAGGGGAGGTCAATGAGCAGTTCTTC.

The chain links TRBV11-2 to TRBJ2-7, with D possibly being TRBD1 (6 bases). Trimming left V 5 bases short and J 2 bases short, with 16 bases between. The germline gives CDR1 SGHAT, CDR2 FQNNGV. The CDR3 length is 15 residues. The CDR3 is CASSQWTAITYEQYF. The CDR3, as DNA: TGTGCCAGCAGCCAATGGACAGCGATCACCTACGAGCAGTACTTC. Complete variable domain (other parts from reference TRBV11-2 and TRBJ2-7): EAGVAQSPRYKIIEKRQSVAFWCNPISGHATLYWYQQILGQGPKLLIQFQNNGVVDDSQLPKDRFSAERLKGVDSTLKIQPAKLEDSAVYLCASSQWTAITYEQYFGPGTRLTVT.

DNA of the CDR3: TGCGCCAGCAGCCCCCCGAGAGGGGAGGTGGAGACCCAGTACTTC. Translated: CASSPPRGEVETQYF. V is TRBV4-1 and J is TRBJ2-5, with D perhaps TRBD2 (6 bases). Germline V gene data show CDR1 as MGHRA and CDR2 as YSYEKL. This CDR3 is 15 amino acids long. Trimming took 4 bases from V and 5 from J, leaving 17 bases between them.

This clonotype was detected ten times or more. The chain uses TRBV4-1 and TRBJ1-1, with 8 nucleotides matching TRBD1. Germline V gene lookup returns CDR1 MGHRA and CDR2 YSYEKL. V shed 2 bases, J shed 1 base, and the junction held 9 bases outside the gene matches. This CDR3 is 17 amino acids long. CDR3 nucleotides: TGCGCCAGCAGCCAACTGGCCCGGACAGGGAGGAACACTGAAGCTTTCTTT. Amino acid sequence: CASSQLARTGRNTEAFF.

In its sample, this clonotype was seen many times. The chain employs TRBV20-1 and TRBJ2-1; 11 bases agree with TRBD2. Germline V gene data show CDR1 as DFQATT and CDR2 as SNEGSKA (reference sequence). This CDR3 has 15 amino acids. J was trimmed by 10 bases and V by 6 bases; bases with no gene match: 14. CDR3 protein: CSAPRLAGQALEQFF. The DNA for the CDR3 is TGCAGTGCGCCGAGACTAGCGGGGCAGGCATTAGAGCAGTTCTTC.

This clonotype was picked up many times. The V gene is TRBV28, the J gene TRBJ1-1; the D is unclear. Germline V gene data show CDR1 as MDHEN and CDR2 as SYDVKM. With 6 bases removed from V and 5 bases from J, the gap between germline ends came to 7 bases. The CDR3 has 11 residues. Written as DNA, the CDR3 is TGTGCCAGCAGCCGTGTAACTGAAGCTTTCTTT. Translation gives CASSRVTEAFF.

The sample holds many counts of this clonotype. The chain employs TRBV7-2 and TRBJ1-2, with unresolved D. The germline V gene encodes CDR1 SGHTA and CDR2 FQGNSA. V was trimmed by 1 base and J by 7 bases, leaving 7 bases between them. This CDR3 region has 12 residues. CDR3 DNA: TGTGCCAGCAGCTTAGGCCGGACTGGCTACACCTTC. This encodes CASSLGRTGYTF.

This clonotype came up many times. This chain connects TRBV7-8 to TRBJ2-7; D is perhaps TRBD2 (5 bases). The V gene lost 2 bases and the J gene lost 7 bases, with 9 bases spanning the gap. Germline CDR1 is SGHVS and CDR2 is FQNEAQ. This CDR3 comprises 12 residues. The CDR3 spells CASSLMGVEQYF. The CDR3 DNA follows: TGTGCCAGCAGCTTAATGGGAGTTGAGCAGTACTTC. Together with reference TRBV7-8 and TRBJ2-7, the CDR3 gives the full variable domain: GAGVSQSPRYKVAKRGQDVALRCDPISGHVSLFWYQQALGQGPEFLTYFQNEAQLDKSGLPSDRFFAERPEGSVSTLKIQRTQQEDSAVYLCASSLMGVEQYFGPGTRLTVT.

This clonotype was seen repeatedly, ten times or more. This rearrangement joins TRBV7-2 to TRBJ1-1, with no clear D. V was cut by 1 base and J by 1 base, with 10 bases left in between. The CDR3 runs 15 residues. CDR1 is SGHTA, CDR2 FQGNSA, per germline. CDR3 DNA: TGTGCCAGCAGCTTAGTCGGTGGCCAGAACACTGAAGCTTTCTTT. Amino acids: CASSLVGGQNTEAFF.

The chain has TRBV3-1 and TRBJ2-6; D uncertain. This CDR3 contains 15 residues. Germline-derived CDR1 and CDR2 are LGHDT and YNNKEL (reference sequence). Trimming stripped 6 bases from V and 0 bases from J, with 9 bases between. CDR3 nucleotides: TGTGCCAGCAGGCCTACAGCCTCTGGGGCCAACGTCCTGACTTTC. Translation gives CASRPTASGANVLTF.

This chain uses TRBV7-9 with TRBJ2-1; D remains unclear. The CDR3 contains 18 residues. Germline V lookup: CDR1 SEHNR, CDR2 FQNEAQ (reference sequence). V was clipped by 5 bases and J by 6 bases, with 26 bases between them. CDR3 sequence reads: CASSARNPVRGTRNEQFF. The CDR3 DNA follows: TGTGCCAGCAGCGCACGGAACCCAGTGCGAGGTACTCGCAATGAGCAGTTCTTC.

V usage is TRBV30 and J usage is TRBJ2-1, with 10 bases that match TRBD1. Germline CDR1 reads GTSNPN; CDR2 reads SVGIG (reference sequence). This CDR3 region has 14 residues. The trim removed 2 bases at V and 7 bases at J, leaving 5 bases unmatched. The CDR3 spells CAWSSGTGVNEQFF. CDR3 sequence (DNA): TGTGCCTGGAGTTCCGGGACAGGGGTAAATGAGCAGTTCTTC.

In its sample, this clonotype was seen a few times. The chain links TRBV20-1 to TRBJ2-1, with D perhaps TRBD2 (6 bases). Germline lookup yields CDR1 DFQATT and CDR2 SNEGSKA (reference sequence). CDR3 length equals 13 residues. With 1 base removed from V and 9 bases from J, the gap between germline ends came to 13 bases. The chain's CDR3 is CSARAGRGFEQFF. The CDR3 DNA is TGCAGTGCTAGAGCAGGGCGGGGTTTTGAGCAGTTCTTC.

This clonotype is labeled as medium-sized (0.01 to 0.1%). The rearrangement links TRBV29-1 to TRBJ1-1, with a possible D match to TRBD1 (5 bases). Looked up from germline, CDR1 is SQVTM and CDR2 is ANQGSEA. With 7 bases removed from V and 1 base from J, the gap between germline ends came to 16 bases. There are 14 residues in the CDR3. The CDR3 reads CSAGRDLENTEAFF. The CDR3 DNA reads TGCAGCGCTGGGCGGGACCTTGAGAACACTGAAGCTTTCTTT.

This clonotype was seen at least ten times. CDR3 sequence: CASSQGQGNQPQHF. In DNA form, the CDR3 reads TGTGCCAGCTCACAGGGACAGGGCAATCAGCCCCAGCATTTT. The J gene is TRBJ1-5, the V gene TRBV18; TRBD1 matches 8 bases. Trimming removed 4 bases from V and 2 bases from J; junction bases left unmatched: 1. The CDR3 covers 14 residues. Per germline, CDR1 KGHSH and CDR2 LQKENI.

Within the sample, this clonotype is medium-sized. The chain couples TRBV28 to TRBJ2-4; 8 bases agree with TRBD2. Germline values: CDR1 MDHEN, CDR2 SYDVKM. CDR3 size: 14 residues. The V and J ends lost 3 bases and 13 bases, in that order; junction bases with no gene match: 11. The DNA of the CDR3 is TGTGCCAGCAGTTTCCACGGAGGTAGCGGGATACAGTACTTC. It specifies CASSFHGGSGIQYF.

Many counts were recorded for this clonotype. The CDR3 region is CASSLTGTSKNIQYF. The CDR3 DNA reads TGTGCCAGCAGCTTGACCGGGACTAGCAAAAACATTCAGTACTTC. The V call is TRBV7-9, the J call TRBJ2-4; 8 positions match TRBD2. With V trimmed by 3 bases and J by 3 bases, 4 bases remained unmatched. CDR1 and CDR2 from the germline V gene are SEHNR and FQNEAQ (reference sequence). CDR3 length: 15 residues.

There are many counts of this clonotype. CDR3 amino acids: CASSLPGEETQYF. CDR3 DNA sequence: TGCGCCAGCAGCTTGCCCGGGGAAGAGACCCAGTACTTC. V gene TRBV5-1 combines with J gene TRBJ2-5, with a tentative D call TRBD2 (5 bases). With 1 base removed from V and 3 bases from J, the gap between germline ends came to 7 bases. CDR3 length: 13 residues. The germline gives CDR1 SGHRS, CDR2 YFSETQ.

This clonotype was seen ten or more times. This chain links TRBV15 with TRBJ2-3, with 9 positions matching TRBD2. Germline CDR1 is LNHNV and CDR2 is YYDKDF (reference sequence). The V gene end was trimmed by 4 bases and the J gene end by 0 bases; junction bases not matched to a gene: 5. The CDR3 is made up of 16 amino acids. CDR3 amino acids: CATSTPLAGSTDTQYF. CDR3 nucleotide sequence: TGTGCCACCAGCACACCGCTAGCGGGGAGCACAGATACGCAGTATTTT. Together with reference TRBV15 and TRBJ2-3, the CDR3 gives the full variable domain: DAMVIQNPRYQVTQFGKPVTLSCSQTLNHNVMYWYQQKSSQAPKLLFHYYDKDFNNEADTPDNFQSRRPNTSFCFLDIRSPGLGDTAMYLCATSTPLAGSTDTQYFGPGTRLTVL.

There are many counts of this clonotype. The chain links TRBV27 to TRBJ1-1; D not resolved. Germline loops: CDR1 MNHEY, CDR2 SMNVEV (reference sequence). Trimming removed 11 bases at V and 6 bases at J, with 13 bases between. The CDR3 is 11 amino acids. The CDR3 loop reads CALRRVAEAFF. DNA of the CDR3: TGTGCCCTCAGGAGGGTCGCTGAAGCTTTCTTT.

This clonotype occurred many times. Here the CDR3 reads CASSLGRGAGDNEQFF. DNA for the CDR3: TGTGCCAGCAGCTTAGGCAGGGGCGCCGGGGACAATGAGCAGTTCTTC. The genes are TRBV7-9 and TRBJ2-1, with D possibly matching TRBD1 (6 bases). Germline values: CDR1 SEHNR, CDR2 FQNEAQ (reference sequence). The CDR3 contains 16 residues. Deletions cut 1 base from V and 5 bases from J, with 15 bases between.

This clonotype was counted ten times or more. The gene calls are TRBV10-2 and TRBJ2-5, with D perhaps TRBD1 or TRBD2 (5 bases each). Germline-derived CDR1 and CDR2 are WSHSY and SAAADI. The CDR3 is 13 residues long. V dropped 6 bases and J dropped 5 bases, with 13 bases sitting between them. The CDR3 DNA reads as TGCGCCAGCAGCGTGGCCTGGGGGGAGACCCAGTACTTC. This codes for CASSVAWGETQYF.